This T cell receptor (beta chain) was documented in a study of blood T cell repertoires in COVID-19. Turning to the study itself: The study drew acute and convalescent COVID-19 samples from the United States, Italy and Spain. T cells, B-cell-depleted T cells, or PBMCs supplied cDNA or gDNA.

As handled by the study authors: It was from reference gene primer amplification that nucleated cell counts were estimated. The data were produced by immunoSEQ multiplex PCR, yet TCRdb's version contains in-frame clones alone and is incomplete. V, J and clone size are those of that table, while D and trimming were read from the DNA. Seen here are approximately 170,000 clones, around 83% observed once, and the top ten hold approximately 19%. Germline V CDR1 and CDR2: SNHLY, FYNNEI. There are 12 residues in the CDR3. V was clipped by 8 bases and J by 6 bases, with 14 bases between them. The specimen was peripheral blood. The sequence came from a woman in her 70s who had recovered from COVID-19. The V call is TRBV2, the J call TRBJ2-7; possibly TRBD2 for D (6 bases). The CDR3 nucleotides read TGTGCCAGCGGGAGGCGAGAAGGCGAGCAGTACTTC. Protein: CASGRREGEQYF.